This TCR beta chain was observed in a study of blood T cell repertoires in COVID-19. The protocol was immunoSEQ multiplex PCR, while the TCRdb copy is restricted to in-frame clones and leaves out a portion. This repertoire shows under 200,000 clones, approximately 91% found once; its top ten account for more than 2%. This CDR3 is built from 17 residues. The V segment lost 2 bases and the J segment 0 bases; nucleotides outside the gene matches: 6. CDR1 and CDR2 (germline): MNHEY, SMNVEV (reference sequence). The receptor's source is a man younger than 35 with acute or convalescent COVID-19. The sample comprised peripheral blood. The rearrangement uses TRBV27 and TRBJ2-2; the match to TRBD2 covers 7 bases. CDR3: CASSLRDYRSNTGELFF. CDR3 sequence (DNA): TGTGCCAGCAGTTTACGGGACTACCGCTCGAACACCGGGGAGCTGTTTTTT.